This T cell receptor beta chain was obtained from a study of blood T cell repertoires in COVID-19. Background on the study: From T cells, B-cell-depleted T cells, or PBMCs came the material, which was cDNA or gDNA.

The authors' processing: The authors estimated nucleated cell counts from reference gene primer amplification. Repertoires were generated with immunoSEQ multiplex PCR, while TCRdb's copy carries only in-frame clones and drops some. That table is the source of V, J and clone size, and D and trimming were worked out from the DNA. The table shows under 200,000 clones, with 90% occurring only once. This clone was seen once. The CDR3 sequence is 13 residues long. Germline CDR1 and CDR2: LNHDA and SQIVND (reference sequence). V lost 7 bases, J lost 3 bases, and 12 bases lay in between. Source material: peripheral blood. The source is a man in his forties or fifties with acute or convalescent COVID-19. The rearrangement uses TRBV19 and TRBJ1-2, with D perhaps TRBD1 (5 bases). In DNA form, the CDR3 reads TGTGCCAGTACCATGGGGCGGTACTATGGCTACACCTTC. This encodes CASTMGRYYGYTF.